The clone carrying this TCR beta chain was recorded many times. This sample is part of a study of human T cells and chemical hapten exposure. The total RNA was obtained from whole blood that was not fractionated. Trimming took off 5 bases at V and 10 bases at J, with 14 bases between the two ends. There are 12 residues in the CDR3. Germline assignment: CDR1 LNHDA and CDR2 SQIVND (reference sequence). TCRdb reanalysed the 5' RACE reads using MiXCR and keeps one entry per CDR3 protein. The data show about 140,000 distinct CDR3 sequences, 4.1% seen once. V gene TRBV19 combines with J gene TRBJ1-2, with D possibly matching TRBD1 (6 bases). This receptor was obtained from a female donor in good health. CDR3 coding DNA: TGTGCCAGTAGTTCTACAGGGTGGGTCTACACCTTC. It yields the protein CASSSTGWVYTF.